This entry describes one T cell receptor beta chain. Clones were read by immunoSEQ multiplex PCR, and TCRdb kept only the in-frame ones, dropping some. This table has 450,000 to 500,000 clones, approximately 82% appearing once. V shed 2 bases, J shed 3 bases, and the junction held 7 bases outside the gene matches. This CDR3 is built from 17 residues. Germline CDR1 and CDR2: LGHNA and YNFKEQ. The data originate from a study of shared clonotypes between healthy human individuals. This TCR was sampled from a woman in her forties in good health. Some clones in this sample may be carry-over from other donors' samples. Sequencing was carried out using PBMCs. The chain couples TRBV4-2 to TRBJ2-7, with 13 nucleotides matching TRBD2. CDR3 nucleotides: TGTGCCAGCAGCCAAACCCTACTAGCGGGAGGGGTCTACGAGCAGTACTTC. Protein sequence: CASSQTLLAGGVYEQYF.